These 14 T cell receptor beta chains were sequenced from one sample in a study of response to subunit inactivated influenza vaccine (dated by TCRdb to the late 2010s). Libraries came from RT-PCR. Data came from an Illumina HiSeq 2500. TCRdb reprocessed the public reads (quality trimming at Q25 with fastp, clone calling with MiXCR) and kept in-frame beta chains. Rows matching on CDR3 protein sequence are summarized as one entry with the most common DNA and genes. The sample contains fewer than 550,000 distinct CDR3 sequences, approximately 24% of them found a single time. The ten top clones hold under 2.5% of the sample. Sequenced material: CD4+ T cells sorted from PBMCs, taken about 5 days after vaccination. These receptors were collected from a man aged 50 or older who received an inactivated influenza vaccine. Donor details come from another sample of the same person, matched by shared clones.

This clonotype was detected only a few times. The genes are TRBV5-1 and TRBJ2-3, with TRBD2 identical over 16 bases. V trimming: 3 bases; J trimming: 4 bases; junction bases outside the gene matches: 8. Germline values: CDR1 SGHRS, CDR2 YFSETQ. This CDR3 has 18 amino acids. CDR3 amino acids: CASSSGTSGRAIADTQYF. CDR3 DNA sequence: TGCGCCAGCAGCTCCGGGACTAGCGGGAGGGCCATCGCAGATACGCAGTATTTT.

The rearrangement joins TRBV5-1 to TRBJ2-7; 7 bases align to TRBD1. Looked up from germline, CDR1 is SGHRS and CDR2 is YFSETQ. V gave up 0 bases and J gave up 5 bases; unmatched junction bases: 5. CDR3 length: 14 amino acids. DNA of the CDR3: TGCGCCAGCAGCTTGGCACAGGGGTATGACGAGCAGTACTTC. Translated, it gives CASSLAQGYDEQYF. Drawing the rest from reference TRBV5-1 and TRBJ2-7, the complete variable domain is KAGVTQTPRYLIKTRGQQVTLSCSPISGHRSVSWYQQTPGQGLQFLFEYFSETQRNKGNFPGRFSGRQFSNSRSEMNVSTLELGDSALYLCASSLAQGYDEQYFGPGTRLTVT.

The rearrangement uses TRBV4-3 and TRBJ2-3; 7 bases are shared with TRBD2. The trim removed 2 bases at V and 1 base at J, leaving 3 bases unmatched. Germline V gives CDR1 LGHNA, CDR2 YSLEER. The length of the CDR3 is 15 residues. The DNA of the CDR3 is TGCGCCAGCAGCCAATGGGCGGGGGGCACAGATACGCAGTATTTT. This codes for CASSQWAGGTDTQYF.

This clonotype showed up just a few times. The V and J genes are TRBV11-2 and TRBJ2-3, with 10 nucleotides matching TRBD2. The germline V gene encodes CDR1 SGHAT and CDR2 FQNNGV. V shed 3 bases, J shed 4 bases, and the junction held 10 bases outside the gene matches. CDR3 length: 17 amino acids. CDR3 sequence: CASSFNSAGGPSDTQYF. CDR3 sequence (DNA): TGTGCCAGCAGCTTCAATTCAGCGGGAGGGCCCTCAGATACGCAGTATTTT.

In its sample, this clonotype was seen a few times. J is TRBJ2-7 and V is TRBV7-2; either TRBD1 or TRBD2 may fit D (7 bases each). The germline V gene encodes CDR1 SGHTA and CDR2 FQGNSA. The CDR3 is made up of 13 amino acids. Trimming removed 2 bases from V and 7 bases from J, with 12 bases in between. The CDR3: CASSLNRGGEQYF. The CDR3 DNA sequence: TGTGCCAGCAGCTTAAACAGGGGAGGGGAGCAGTACTTC.

J is TRBJ1-6 and V is TRBV7-2; 8 nucleotides line up with TRBD1. The germline CDR1 and CDR2 sequences are SGHTA and FQGNSA. The ends lost 2 bases at V and 9 bases at J; junction bases unmatched: 3. The CDR3 consists of 14 residues. Here the CDR3 DNA reads TGTGCCAGCAGCTTAACGGACAGGGCTTCACCCCTCCACTTT. Its translation: CASSLTDRASPLHF.

The gene calls are TRBV6-1 and TRBJ1-1; 8 bases match TRBD1. This CDR3 spans 14 amino acids. Trimming cost V 5 bases and J 3 bases; bases outside gene matches: 5. Germline V gene lookup returns CDR1 MNHNS and CDR2 SASEGT. The CDR3 bases are TGTGCCAGCAGTAGATTGACAGGGGACACTGAAGCTTTCTTT. Translated: CASSRLTGDTEAFF.

A few counts support this clonotype. The rearrangement joins TRBV6-1 to TRBJ2-1; 7 bases match TRBD2. The V segment lost 7 bases and the J segment 7 bases; nucleotides outside the gene matches: 10. In germline, CDR1 is MNHNS, CDR2 SASEGT. CDR3 length equals 14 residues. CDR3 region: CASTAAGLGNEQFF. CDR3 DNA sequence: TGTGCCAGCACCGCAGCGGGGTTGGGGAATGAGCAGTTCTTC.

This clonotype has more than one count but fewer than ten. The chain combines TRBV6-2 or TRBV6-3 with TRBJ1-5; TRBD1 is a possible D gene (6 bases). The germline V and J ends were trimmed by 6 bases and 0 bases, with 27 bases remaining between them. Germline assignment: CDR1 MNHEY and CDR2 SVGEGT. The CDR3 has 20 residues. In DNA, the CDR3 is TGTGCCAGCAGACAAGGACAGATCGACCGGGGCATTTATAGCAATCAGCCCCAGCATTTT. This translates into CASRQGQIDRGIYSNQPQHF.

This clonotype occurred a few times. The chain recombines TRBV9 with TRBJ2-2, with D uncertain. Germline CDR1 is SGDLS and CDR2 is YYNGEE. The CDR3 has 16 amino acids. Trimming cost V 0 bases and J 1 base, with 10 bases left between them. CDR3 DNA: TGTGCCAGCAGCGTAGAGGTGTATGGGAACACCGGGGAGCTGTTTTTT. Translating it yields CASSVEVYGNTGELFF.

The chain combines TRBV11-2 with TRBJ2-7, with a tentative D call TRBD1 (5 bases). Germline CDR1 and CDR2: SGHAT and FQNNGV. The CDR3 runs to 14 residues. With 5 bases removed from V and 2 bases from J, the gap between germline ends came to 13 bases. CDR3 region: CASSRVSGPYEQYF. For the CDR3, the DNA is TGTGCCAGCAGCCGCGTTTCAGGGCCCTACGAGCAGTACTTC.

This chain links TRBV19 with TRBJ2-7, with 7 bases that match TRBD1. The CDR3 is 16 amino acids. Germline V lookup: CDR1 LNHDA, CDR2 SQIVND (reference sequence). V lost 4 bases and J lost 2; bases outside the gene matches: 11. For the CDR3, the DNA is TGTGCCAGTAGTACCGCCGGGACAGCGGCAGCCTACGAGCAGTACTTC. Protein: CASSTAGTAAAYEQYF.

CDR3 sequence reads: CASTYYTAGAGELFF. The CDR3 nucleotides read TGTGCCAGCACCTATTACACGGCGGGGGCCGGGGAGCTGTTTTTT. The chain is built from TRBV12-3 or TRBV12-4 and TRBJ2-2; 7 bases fit TRBD2. After removal of 7 bases from V and 6 bases from J, the junction contained 11 bases not matched to a gene. The CDR3 length is 15 residues.

This clonotype was detected a few times. The V gene is TRBV12-3 or TRBV12-4, the J gene TRBJ2-5, with TRBD2 matching over 10 bases. The CDR3 length is 14 residues. V shed 6 bases, J shed 7 bases, and the junction held 8 bases outside the gene matches. The CDR3 is CASRRTSGTRTQYF. CDR3 DNA sequence: TGTGCCAGCAGGAGGACTAGCGGCACACGGACCCAGTACTTC.